Reported below is one T cell receptor beta chain. These data are taken from a study of blood T cell repertoires in COVID-19. Sequenced by immunoSEQ multiplex PCR; TCRdb stores in-frame clones only, minus some. The sample has some 160,000 clones, 85% to 90% seen once. The CDR3 consists of 15 residues. V shed 1 base, J shed 3 bases, and the junction held 5 bases outside the gene matches. Germline V gene sequence: CDR1 SGHRS, CDR2 YFSETQ. Input material: peripheral blood. The receptor was derived from a woman aged 55-69 years with active COVID-19. This chain connects TRBV5-1 to TRBJ2-3; 7 bases align to TRBD2. The CDR3 bases are TGCGCCAGCAGCTTGCGGGCTAGCGGAACAGATACGCAGTATTTT. Translation: CASSLRASGTDTQYF.